These T cell receptor beta chains were read from a single sample in a study of vaccination effects on CD4 cells after COVID-19. Their cognate antigens are unknown. Using immunoSEQ multiplex PCR, the repertoire was profiled, and TCRdb retains in-frame clones only, with some absent. The data hold more than 35,000 clones, with roughly 69% observed a single time. The specimen was CD4+ T cells from PBMCs cultured with HCoV-NL63 spike peptides, collected before COVID-19 vaccination. Receptors originate from a human donor who had a prior SARS-CoV-2 infection. Each CDR3 is given with its conserved first and last residue. The order of the fields is D gene, V gene, CDR3 length, clone size, J gene, CDR3 protein, CDR3 DNA. The D gene is left open where the match is weak. Clone size, where shown, is once, few, many, or a class for clones that have expanded.

.	TRBV11-3	15	.	TRBJ2-1	CASSLATYAINEQFF	TGTGCCAGCAGCTTAGCTACTTACGCCATCAATGAGCAGTTCTTC
TRBD2	TRBV2	16	.	TRBJ2-1	CASSEFNLAGNNEQFF	TGTGCCAGCAGTGAATTTAATCTAGCGGGAAACAATGAGCAGTTCTTC
.	TRBV7-2	13	.	TRBJ2-2	CASSLGSAGELFF	TGTGCCAGCAGCCTAGGGTCCGCCGGGGAGCTGTTTTTT
TRBD2	TRBV18	13	.	TRBJ2-7	CASEGAGGLEQYF	TGTGCCAGCGAGGGAGCGGGGGGGCTCGAGCAGTACTTC
TRBD2	TRBV6-5	15	.	TRBJ2-2	CASSRREGYTGELFF	TGTGCCAGCAGTAGGAGGGAGGGTTATACCGGGGAGCTGTTTTTT
.	TRBV2	14	.	TRBJ2-5	CASSELQGGGAQYF	TGTGCCAGCAGTGAATTGCAGGGTGGGGGTGCCCAGTACTTC
.	TRBV5-4	14	.	TRBJ1-4	CASSLNREGEKLFF	TGTGCCAGCAGCTTGAACAGGGAGGGTGAAAAACTGTTTTTT
.	TRBV7-2	14	.	TRBJ2-1	CASSLARNRNEQFF	TGTGCCAGCAGCTTAGCGCGGAACAGAAATGAGCAGTTCTTC
TRBD1	TRBV6-5	13	.	TRBJ1-4	CASSWTGAEKLFF	TGTGCCAGCAGTTGGACAGGGGCGGAAAAACTGTTTTTT
TRBD2	TRBV7-2	15	.	TRBJ2-7	CASRPGLAGSYEQYF	TGTGCCAGCAGACCGGGACTAGCGGGTTCCTACGAGCAGTACTTC
.	TRBV7-2	16	.	TRBJ1-3	CASSLPPRGSGNTIYF	TGTGCCAGCAGCTTACCGCCCAGGGGCTCTGGAAACACCATATATTTT
.	TRBV7-2	16	.	TRBJ2-3	CASSLAPAGNTDTQYF	TGTGCCAGCAGCTTAGCGCCAGCTGGAAACACAGATACGCAGTATTTT
TRBD1	TRBV5-1	16	.	TRBJ2-1	CASSLQDRGFFNEQFF	TGCGCCAGCAGCTTACAGGACAGGGGATTTTTTAATGAGCAGTTCTTC
.	TRBV12-3/TRBV12-4	13	once	TRBJ2-2	CASSSDRSGELFF	TGTGCCAGCAGTTCTGACAGGAGCGGGGAGCTGTTTTTT
.	TRBV18	13	.	TRBJ2-1	CASSPALGVEQFF	TGTGCCAGCTCACCGGCTCTCGGGGTTGAGCAGTTCTTC
.	TRBV28	13	.	TRBJ2-5	CASSLGLGETQYF	TGTGCCAGCAGTTTGGGGTTAGGAGAGACCCAGTACTTC
.	TRBV12-3/TRBV12-4	13	.	TRBJ1-5	CASSFEPYQPQHF	TGTGCCAGCAGTTTCGAGCCGTATCAGCCCCAGCATTTT
.	TRBV2	11	few	TRBJ1-1	CASSVDTEAFF	TGTGCCAGCAGTGTAGACACTGAAGCTTTCTTT
TRBD1	TRBV19	17	.	TRBJ1-1	CASTRGGWREMNTEAFF	TGTGCCAGTACCCGAGGGGGCTGGCGGGAAATGAACACTGAAGCTTTCTTT
.	TRBV6-5	15	.	TRBJ1-2	CASSYQQPYRYGYTF	TGTGCCAGCAGTTACCAACAGCCCTACCGCTATGGCTACACCTTC
.	TRBV7-2	15	.	TRBJ1-4	CASSLRTGGSEKLFF	TGTGCCAGCAGCCTAAGGACGGGAGGGTCTGAAAAACTGTTTTTT
.	TRBV30	15	.	TRBJ1-2	CAWSVLTLGAYGYTF	TGTGCCTGGAGTGTACTGACCTTAGGGGCTTATGGCTACACCTTC
TRBD2	TRBV2	14	.	TRBJ2-1	CASQLAGVDNEQFF	TGTGCCAGCCAACTAGCGGGAGTGGACAATGAGCAGTTCTTC
TRBD1	TRBV5-1	14	.	TRBJ1-1	CASSRGQRNTEAFF	TGCGCCAGCAGCCGGGGACAGAGAAACACTGAAGCTTTCTTT
TRBD2	TRBV20-1	19	.	TRBJ2-5	CSASPPLGTSGGFQETQYF	TGCAGTGCTAGTCCACCCCTAGGGACTAGCGGGGGATTCCAAGAGACCCAGTACTTC
TRBD2	TRBV27	15	.	TRBJ2-1	CASSARGGAWDEQFF	TGTGCCAGCAGTGCCCGCGGGGGGGCCTGGGATGAGCAGTTCTTC
TRBD1	TRBV3-1/TRBV3-2	15	.	TRBJ1-2	CASSQTDRKNYGYTF	TGTGCCAGCAGCCAAACGGACAGGAAGAACTATGGCTACACCTTC
.	TRBV5-1	15	.	TRBJ2-7	CASSLDGSTSYEQYF	TGCGCCAGCAGCTTGGATGGCAGCACATCCTACGAGCAGTACTTC
.	TRBV7-3	16	once	TRBJ2-1	CASSLVAASGYNEQFF	TGTGCCAGCAGCTTAGTGGCGGCCTCCGGCTACAATGAGCAGTTCTTC
.	TRBV5-6	16	.	TRBJ1-1	CASSLVIAWRDTEAFF	TGTGCCAGCAGCTTGGTTATCGCCTGGAGGGACACTGAAGCTTTCTTT
.	TRBV5-1	17	.	TRBJ2-1	CASSLDGLGDRDNEQFF	TGCGCCAGCAGCTTGGATGGGCTAGGGGATCGGGACAATGAGCAGTTCTTC
.	TRBV10-3	14	.	TRBJ2-5	CAISDRAVQETQYF	TGTGCCATCAGTGACAGGGCGGTCCAAGAGACCCAGTACTTC
TRBD2	TRBV11-3	15	.	TRBJ2-5	CASSAGLAGGETQYF	TGTGCCAGCAGCGCCGGACTAGCGGGAGGAGAGACCCAGTACTTC
.	TRBV6-1	14	.	TRBJ2-2	CASSERPTTGELFF	TGTGCCAGCAGTGAACGGCCAACCACCGGGGAGCTGTTTTTT
TRBD1	TRBV5-4	15	.	TRBJ2-7	CASSLGTATSYEQYF	TGTGCCAGCAGCCTAGGGACAGCGACATCCTACGAGCAGTACTTC
TRBD1	TRBV10-3	17	.	TRBJ2-6	CAIRAGQGASGANVLTF	TGTGCCATCAGAGCGGGACAGGGGGCTTCTGGGGCCAACGTCCTGACTTTC
TRBD1	TRBV7-2	14	.	TRBJ2-5	CASSSNRGQETQYF	TGTGCCAGCAGCTCGAACAGGGGGCAGGAGACCCAGTACTTC
.	TRBV6-2/TRBV6-3	17	.	TRBJ2-5	CASSYPPSDYGQETQYF	TGTGCCAGCAGTTACCCCCCCTCGGACTATGGGCAAGAGACCCAGTACTTC
.	TRBV24-1	15	.	TRBJ1-5	CATSPGDTDSEPQHF	TGTGCCACCTCCCCCGGGGACACGGATTCGGAACCCCAGCATTTT
.	TRBV28	15	.	TRBJ2-2	CASIEGGVNTGELFF	TGTGCCAGCATTGAGGGCGGAGTCAACACCGGGGAGCTGTTTTTT
TRBD1	TRBV7-2	15	.	TRBJ2-7	CASSVGTAISYEQYF	TGTGCCAGCAGCGTCGGGACAGCTATCTCCTACGAGCAGTACTTC
.	TRBV7-9	13	.	TRBJ1-2	CASSLGGPLIDTF	TGTGCCAGCAGCTTAGGGGGCCCCCTGATAGACACCTTC
.	TRBV5-6	16	.	TRBJ2-7	CASSNREAGRSYEQYF	TGTGCCAGCAGCAACAGGGAGGCGGGGCGCTCCTACGAGCAGTACTTC
.	TRBV11-3	14	.	TRBJ2-2	CASSLDSNTGELFF	TGTGCCAGCAGCTTGGACAGCAACACCGGGGAGCTGTTTTTT
TRBD2	TRBV10-1	17	.	TRBJ2-5	CASSREWGGRFQETQYF	TGCGCCAGCAGTCGGGAATGGGGCGGGAGATTCCAAGAGACCCAGTACTTC
.	TRBV29-1	13	.	TRBJ2-2	CSVKQGMGGELFF	TGCAGCGTTAAGCAGGGGATGGGCGGGGAGCTGTTTTTT
TRBD2	TRBV5-4	16	.	TRBJ2-3	CASSSPPGLGADTQYF	TGTGCCAGCAGCAGTCCCCCGGGACTAGGGGCAGATACGCAGTATTTT
TRBD1	TRBV19	16	.	TRBJ2-1	CASSNDRVKRDNEQFF	TGTGCCAGTAGCAACGACAGGGTTAAGAGGGACAATGAGCAGTTCTTC
TRBD1	TRBV6-5	14	.	TRBJ1-2	CASSRGQGDYGYTF	TGTGCCAGCAGCCGCGGACAGGGCGACTATGGCTACACCTTC
.	TRBV24-1	14	.	TRBJ2-1	CATSGPGPRNEQFF	TGTGCCACCAGTGGTCCGGGCCCCCGGAATGAGCAGTTCTTC